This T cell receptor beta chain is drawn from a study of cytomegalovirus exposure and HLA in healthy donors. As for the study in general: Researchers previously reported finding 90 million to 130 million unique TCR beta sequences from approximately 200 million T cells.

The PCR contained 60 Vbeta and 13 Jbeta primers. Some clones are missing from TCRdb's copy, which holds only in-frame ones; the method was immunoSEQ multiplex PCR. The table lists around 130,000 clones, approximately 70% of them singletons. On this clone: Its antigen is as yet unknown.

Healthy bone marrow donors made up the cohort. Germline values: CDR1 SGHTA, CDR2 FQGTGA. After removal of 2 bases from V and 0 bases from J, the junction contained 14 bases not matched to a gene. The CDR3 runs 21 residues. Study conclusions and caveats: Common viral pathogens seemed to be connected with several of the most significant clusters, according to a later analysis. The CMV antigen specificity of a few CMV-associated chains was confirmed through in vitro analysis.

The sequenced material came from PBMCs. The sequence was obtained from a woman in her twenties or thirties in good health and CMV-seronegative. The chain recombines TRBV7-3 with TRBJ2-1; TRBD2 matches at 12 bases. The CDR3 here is CASSLLVTSGRSQSSYNEQFF. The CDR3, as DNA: TGTGCCAGCAGCTTACTGGTTACTAGCGGGAGGTCTCAGAGCTCCTACAATGAGCAGTTCTTC.